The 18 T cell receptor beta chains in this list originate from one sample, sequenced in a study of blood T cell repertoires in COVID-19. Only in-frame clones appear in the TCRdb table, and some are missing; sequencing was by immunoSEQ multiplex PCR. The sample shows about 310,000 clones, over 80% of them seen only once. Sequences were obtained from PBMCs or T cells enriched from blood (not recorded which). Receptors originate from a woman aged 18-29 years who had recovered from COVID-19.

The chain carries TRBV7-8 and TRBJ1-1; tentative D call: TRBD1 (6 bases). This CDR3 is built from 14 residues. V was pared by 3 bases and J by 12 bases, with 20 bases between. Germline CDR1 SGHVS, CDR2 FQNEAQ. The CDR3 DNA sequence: TGTGCCAGCAGCTTGGGATGGTGGGGGCAGGCAACTTTCTTT. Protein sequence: CASSLGWWGQATFF.

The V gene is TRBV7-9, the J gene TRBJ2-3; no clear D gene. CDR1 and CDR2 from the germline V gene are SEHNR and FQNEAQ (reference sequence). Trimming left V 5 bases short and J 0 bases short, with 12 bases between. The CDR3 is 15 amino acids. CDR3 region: CASSAAATSTDTQYF. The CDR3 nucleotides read TGTGCCAGCAGCGCGGCGGCTACTAGCACAGATACGCAGTATTTT.

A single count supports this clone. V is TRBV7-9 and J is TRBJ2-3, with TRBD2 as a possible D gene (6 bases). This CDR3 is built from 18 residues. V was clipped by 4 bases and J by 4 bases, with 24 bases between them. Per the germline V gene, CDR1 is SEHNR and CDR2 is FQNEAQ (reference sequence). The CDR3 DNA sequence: TGTGCCAGCAGCTCCCCCACCCGGGTCGGGAGAGGGTCAGATACGCAGTATTTT. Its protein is CASSSPTRVGRGSDTQYF.

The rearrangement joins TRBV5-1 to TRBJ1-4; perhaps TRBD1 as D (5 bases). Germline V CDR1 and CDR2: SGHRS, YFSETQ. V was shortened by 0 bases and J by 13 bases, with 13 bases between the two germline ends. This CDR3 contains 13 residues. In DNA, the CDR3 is TGCGCCAGCAGCTTGGACGTTGGAGGGACACTGTTTTTT. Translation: CASSLDVGGTLFF.

CDR3 in amino acids: CASSQDLGDRRKYEQYF. In nucleotides, the CDR3 is TGCGCCAGCAGCCAAGACCTGGGGGACAGGCGGAAATACGAGCAGTACTTC. This chain links TRBV4-3 with TRBJ2-7; 8 bases are a match to TRBD1. The CDR3 length is 17 residues. Trimming cost V 0 bases and J 4 bases; bases outside gene matches: 11. Germline V CDR1 and CDR2: LGHNA, YSLEER.

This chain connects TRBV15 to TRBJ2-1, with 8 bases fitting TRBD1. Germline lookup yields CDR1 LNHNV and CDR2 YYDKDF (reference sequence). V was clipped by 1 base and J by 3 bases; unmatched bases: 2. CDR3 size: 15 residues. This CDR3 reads CATSRVQGDYNEQFF. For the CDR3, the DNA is TGTGCCACCAGCAGAGTACAGGGGGACTACAATGAGCAGTTCTTC.

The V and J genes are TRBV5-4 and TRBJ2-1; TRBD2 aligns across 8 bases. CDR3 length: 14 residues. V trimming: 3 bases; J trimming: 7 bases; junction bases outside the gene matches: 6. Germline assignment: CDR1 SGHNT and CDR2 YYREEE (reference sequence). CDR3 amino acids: CASSSSRGGNEQFF. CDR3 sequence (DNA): TGTGCCAGCAGCTCATCACGGGGGGGAAATGAGCAGTTCTTC.

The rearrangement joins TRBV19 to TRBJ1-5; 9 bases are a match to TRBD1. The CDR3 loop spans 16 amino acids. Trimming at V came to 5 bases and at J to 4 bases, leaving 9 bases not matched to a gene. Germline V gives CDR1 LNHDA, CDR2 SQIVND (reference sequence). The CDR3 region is CASSATTGGPNQPQHF. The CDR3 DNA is TGTGCCAGTAGTGCTACGACAGGGGGGCCAAATCAGCCCCAGCATTTT.

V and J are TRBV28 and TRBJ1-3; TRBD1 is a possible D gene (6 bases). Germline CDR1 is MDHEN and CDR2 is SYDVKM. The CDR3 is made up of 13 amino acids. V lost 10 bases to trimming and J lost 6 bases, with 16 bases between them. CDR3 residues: CATCLGAENTIYF. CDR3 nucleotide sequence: TGTGCCACCTGCTTGGGGGCTGAAAACACCATATATTTT.

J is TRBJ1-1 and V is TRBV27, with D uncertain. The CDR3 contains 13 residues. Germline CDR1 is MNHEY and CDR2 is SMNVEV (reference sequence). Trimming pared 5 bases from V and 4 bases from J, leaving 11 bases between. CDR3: CASSEFRGTEAFF. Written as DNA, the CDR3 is TGTGCCAGCAGTGAATTCCGGGGCACTGAAGCTTTCTTT.

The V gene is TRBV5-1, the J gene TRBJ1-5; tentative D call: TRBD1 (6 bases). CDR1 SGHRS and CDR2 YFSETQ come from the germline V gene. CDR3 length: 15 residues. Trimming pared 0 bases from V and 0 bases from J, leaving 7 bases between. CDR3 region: CASSLGTDSNQPQHF. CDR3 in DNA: TGCGCCAGCAGCTTGGGGACAGATAGCAATCAGCCCCAGCATTTT. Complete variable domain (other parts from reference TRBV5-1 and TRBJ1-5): KAGVTQTPRYLIKTRGQQVTLSCSPISGHRSVSWYQQTPGQGLQFLFEYFSETQRNKGNFPGRFSGRQFSNSRSEMNVSTLELGDSALYLCASSLGTDSNQPQHFGDGTRLSIL.

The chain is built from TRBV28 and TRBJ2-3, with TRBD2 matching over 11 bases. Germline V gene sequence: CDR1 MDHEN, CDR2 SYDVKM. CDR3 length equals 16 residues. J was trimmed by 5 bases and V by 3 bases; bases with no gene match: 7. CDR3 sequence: CASSFIAGGIIDTQYF. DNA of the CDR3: TGTGCCAGCAGTTTTATAGCGGGGGGGATTATAGATACGCAGTATTTT.

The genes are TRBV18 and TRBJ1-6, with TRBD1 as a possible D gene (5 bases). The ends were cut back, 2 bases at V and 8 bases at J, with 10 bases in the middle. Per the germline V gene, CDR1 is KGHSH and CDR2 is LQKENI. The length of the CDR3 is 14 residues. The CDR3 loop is CASSPTRADSPLHF. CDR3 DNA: TGTGCCAGCTCACCAACCAGGGCTGATTCACCCCTCCACTTT.

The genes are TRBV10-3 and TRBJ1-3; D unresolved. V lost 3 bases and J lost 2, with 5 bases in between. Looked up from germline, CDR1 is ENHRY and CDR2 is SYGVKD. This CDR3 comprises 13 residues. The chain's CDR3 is CAISDEAGNTIYF. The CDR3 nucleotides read TGTGCCATCAGTGATGAGGCTGGAAACACCATATATTTT.

CDR3 in DNA: TGTGCCAGTAGGTTTTCGCGGAACTATGGCTACACCTTC. Protein sequence: CASRFSRNYGYTF. The rearrangement uses TRBV19 and TRBJ1-2; D is unclear. Germline V gives CDR1 LNHDA, CDR2 SQIVND (reference sequence). This CDR3 is built from 13 residues. V was shortened by 6 bases and J by 2 bases, with 10 bases between the two germline ends.

The CDR3 DNA reads as TGCGCCAGCAGCCAACAGGGTGGACGTGATGGCTACACCTTC. Its translation is CASSQQGGRDGYTF. This chain joins TRBV4-1 and TRBJ1-2; TRBD1 is a possible D gene (5 bases). Per germline, CDR1 MGHRA and CDR2 YSYEKL. The CDR3 spans 14 residues. Trimming removed 2 bases at V and 6 bases at J, with 13 bases between.

The CDR3 here is CASRVGQTENSPLHF. DNA for the CDR3: TGTGCCAGCAGAGTGGGACAGACGGAAAATTCACCCCTCCACTTT. V and J are TRBV6-5 and TRBJ1-6; 7 bases map to TRBD1. This CDR3 is built from 15 residues. Germline V gene data show CDR1 as MNHEY and CDR2 as SVGAGI. Losses at the gene ends were 6 bases for V and 7 bases for J; bases not matched to a gene: 9.

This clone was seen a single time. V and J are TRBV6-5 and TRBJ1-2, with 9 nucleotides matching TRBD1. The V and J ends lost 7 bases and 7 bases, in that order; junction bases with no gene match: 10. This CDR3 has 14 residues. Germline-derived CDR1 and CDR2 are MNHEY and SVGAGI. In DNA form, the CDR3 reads TGTGCCAGCACCAGACAGGGGGTTGGTTCTGGCTACACCTTC. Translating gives CASTRQGVGSGYTF.